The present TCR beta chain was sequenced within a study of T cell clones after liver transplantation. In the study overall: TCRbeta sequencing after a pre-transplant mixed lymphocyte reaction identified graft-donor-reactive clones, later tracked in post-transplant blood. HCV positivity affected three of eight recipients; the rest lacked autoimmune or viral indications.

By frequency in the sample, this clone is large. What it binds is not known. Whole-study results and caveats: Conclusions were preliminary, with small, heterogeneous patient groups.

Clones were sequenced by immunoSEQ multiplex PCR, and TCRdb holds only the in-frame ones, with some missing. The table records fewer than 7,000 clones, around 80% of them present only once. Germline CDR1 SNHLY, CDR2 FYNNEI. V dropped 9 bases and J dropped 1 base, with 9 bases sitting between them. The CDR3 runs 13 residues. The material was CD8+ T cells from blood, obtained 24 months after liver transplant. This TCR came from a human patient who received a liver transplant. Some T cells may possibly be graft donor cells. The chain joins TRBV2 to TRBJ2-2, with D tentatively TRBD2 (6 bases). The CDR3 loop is CARGDWNTGELFF. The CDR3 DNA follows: TGTGCCAGAGGGGACTGGAACACCGGGGAGCTGTTTTTT.